The 31 T cell receptor beta chains below all came from one sample that was sequenced in a study of Ad26.COV2.S vaccination and SARS-CoV-2 variants. Treatment described: around 19 received Ad26.COV2.S at low or high dose, single or two shots; 5 received placebo; per-sample allocation not given. Vaccine and placebo recipients were sampled on day 63 after the first injection. Using immunoSEQ multiplex PCR, the repertoire was profiled, and TCRdb retains in-frame clones only, with some absent. Seen here are about 680,000 clones, around 89% observed once, and the top ten hold over 1.3%. The sequences come from peripheral blood, collected in a trial of Ad26.COV2.S vaccine versus placebo. Every receptor here comes from a person aged 18-65 years who received the Ad26.COV2.S COVID-19 vaccine or a placebo.

This clone occurred once. V is TRBV5-7 and J is TRBJ1-1, with a possible D match to TRBD1 (5 bases). Being an ORF, TRBV5-7 has a function that is uncertain. This CDR3 comprises 13 residues. Trimming took 4 bases from V and 3 from J, leaving 10 bases between them. The CDR3 nucleotides are TGTGCCAGCAGCAGGGGACGGCACACTGAAGCTTTCTTT. It yields the protein CASSRGRHTEAFF.

The table lists this clone with a count of one. The J gene is TRBJ2-2, the V gene TRBV6-5; TRBD2 aligns across 10 bases. Trimming at V came to 7 bases and at J to 6 bases, leaving 8 bases not matched to a gene. The CDR3 sequence is 15 residues long. Germline assignment: CDR1 MNHEY and CDR2 SVGAGI. The CDR3 is CASIRLAGAAGELFF. Written as DNA, the CDR3 is TGTGCCAGCATTCGGCTAGCGGGGGCGGCCGGGGAGCTGTTTTTT.

This clone was found once. The rearrangement uses TRBV9 and TRBJ1-2; the match to TRBD1 covers 9 bases. The CDR3 runs to 14 residues. Germline V gives CDR1 SGDLS, CDR2 YYNGEE. V lost 4 bases and J lost 7; bases outside the gene matches: 8. CDR3 in amino acids: CASSPLQGAGGYTF. In nucleotides, the CDR3 is TGTGCCAGCAGCCCCTTACAGGGGGCGGGTGGCTACACCTTC.

The V call is TRBV4-2, the J call TRBJ2-7; maybe TRBD1 (6 bases). The germline V gene has CDR1 LGHNA and CDR2 YNFKEQ. Deletions cut 0 bases from V and 2 bases from J, with 11 bases between. The CDR3 runs to 15 residues. For the CDR3, the DNA is TGTGCCAGCAGCCAAGAGTTCCAGGGGACCTACGAGCAGTACTTC. Amino acids: CASSQEFQGTYEQYF.

On this clone: Within the sample, other DNA sequences also encode this same CDR3. J is TRBJ1-1 and V is TRBV12-3 or TRBV12-4, with no clear D. The CDR3 is 13 amino acids. V was cut by 5 bases and J by 1 base, with 8 bases left in between. The CDR3 sequence: CASSPQRNTEAFF. The CDR3 bases are TGTGCCAGCAGTCCCCAGCGGAACACTGAAGCTTTCTTT.

The rearrangement links TRBV7-2 to TRBJ2-7; D is perhaps TRBD1 (5 bases). V gave up 1 base and J gave up 1 base, with 11 bases separating them. Germline V lookup: CDR1 SGHTA, CDR2 FQGNSA. The CDR3 extends over 15 amino acids. CDR3 DNA sequence: TGTGCCAGCAGCTTAGTTGCGGACATTTCCTACGAGCAGTACTTC. Its protein is CASSLVADISYEQYF.

Comments on this clone: Other DNA sequences in this sample translate to the same CDR3. The chain carries TRBV5-4 and TRBJ2-7; 8 bases are a match to TRBD1. Germline V gene lookup returns CDR1 SGHNT and CDR2 YYREEE (reference sequence). Unmatched junction bases numbered 2, after V lost 2 bases and J lost 4 bases. The CDR3 spans 13 residues. Written as DNA, the CDR3 is TGTGCCAGCAGCTTCGACAGGGGTTACGAGCAGTACTTC. Translating gives CASSFDRGYEQYF.

This clone was counted once. CDR3 amino acids: CASSEEQSEHYGYTF. CDR3 nucleotides: TGTGCCAGCAGTGAAGAACAGTCAGAACACTATGGCTACACCTTC. The chain uses TRBV6-1 and TRBJ1-2; D is ambiguous. Germline values: CDR1 MNHNS, CDR2 SASEGT. V was pared by 1 base and J by 3 bases, with 12 bases between. The CDR3 extends over 15 amino acids.

As to this clone: Distinct nucleotide sequences in the sample also encode this CDR3. The V and J genes are TRBV3-1 (or the pseudogene TRBV3-2) and TRBJ2-7, with D possibly being TRBD2 (6 bases). CDR1 and CDR2 (germline): LGHDT, YNNKEL (reference sequence). V was pared by 1 base and J by 3 bases, with 10 bases between. CDR3 length: 14 amino acids. This CDR3 reads CASSQGSGDYEQYF. The CDR3 nucleotides read TGTGCCAGCAGCCAAGGCTCGGGAGACTACGAGCAGTACTTC.

V gene TRBV6-4 combines with J gene TRBJ2-1; 9 bases are shared with TRBD1. CDR1 is MRHNA and CDR2 is SNTAGT in the germline V gene. There are 15 residues in the CDR3. The trim removed 2 bases at V and 2 bases at J, leaving 1 base unmatched. Here the CDR3 DNA reads TGTGCCAGCAGTGACGGACAGGGGCCCTACAATGAGCAGTTCTTC. Protein sequence: CASSDGQGPYNEQFF.

The V and J genes are TRBV30 and TRBJ1-5, with D possibly matching TRBD1 (6 bases). This CDR3 has 11 amino acids. V lost 2 bases, J lost 13 bases, and 12 bases lay in between. Germline CDR1 GTSNPN, CDR2 SVGIG (reference sequence). Here the CDR3 DNA reads TGTGCCTGGAGTACAGGGCTCAAGCAGCATTTT. Protein sequence: CAWSTGLKQHF.

This chain links TRBV5-1 with TRBJ2-5; the D gene is possibly TRBD2 (5 bases). The CDR3 runs to 16 residues. Trimming cost V 3 bases and J 1 base, with 16 bases left between them. Germline CDR1 is SGHRS and CDR2 is YFSETQ. The CDR3 DNA sequence: TGCGCCAGCAGCTCTTCAGCGGACCGAATCCAAGAGACCCAGTACTTC. Encoded protein: CASSSSADRIQETQYF. Combining the CDR3 with reference TRBV5-1 and TRBJ2-5 gives the whole variable domain KAGVTQTPRYLIKTRGQQVTLSCSPISGHRSVSWYQQTPGQGLQFLFEYFSETQRNKGNFPGRFSGRQFSNSRSEMNVSTLELGDSALYLCASSSSADRIQETQYFGPGTRLLVL.

The chain links TRBV25-1 to TRBJ2-7; a weak D match, TRBD2 (6 bases). V was pared by 8 bases and J by 4 bases, with 15 bases between. The CDR3 has 13 residues. From germline, CDR1 is MGHDK and CDR2 SYGVNS. This CDR3 is CASGPHGGYEQYF. Here the CDR3 DNA reads TGTGCCAGCGGCCCCCATGGAGGGTACGAGCAGTACTTC.

The chain joins TRBV30 to TRBJ1-1; 8 positions match TRBD1. V was pared by 5 bases and J by 1 base, with 9 bases of the junction left unmatched. This CDR3 region has 15 residues. CDR1 is GTSNPN and CDR2 is SVGIG in the germline V gene (reference sequence). CDR3 DNA: TGTGCCTGGTCCATGCTCGGACAGGGGAACACTGAAGCTTTCTTT. Protein sequence: CAWSMLGQGNTEAFF.

The J gene is TRBJ1-4, the V gene TRBV5-1; 8 bases fit TRBD1. The ends lost 4 bases at V and 8 bases at J; junction bases unmatched: 10. This CDR3 is 15 amino acids long. Germline assignment: CDR1 SGHRS and CDR2 YFSETQ. This CDR3 reads CASSMLTGAGEKLFF. The CDR3 DNA follows: TGCGCCAGCAGCATGTTGACAGGGGCGGGAGAAAAACTGTTTTTT.

A few counts support this clone. CDR3 sequence reads: CASRYTGTTEAFF. CDR3 nucleotide sequence: TGTGCCAGCAGGTACACGGGGACCACTGAAGCTTTCTTT. This sequence joins TRBV6-2 or TRBV6-3 and TRBJ1-1; D possibly corresponds to TRBD1 (5 bases). Per germline, CDR1 MNHEY and CDR2 SVGEGT. The CDR3 contains 13 residues. V shed 6 bases and J shed 4 bases, with 12 bases lying between them.

This clone was observed once. This rearrangement joins TRBV2 to TRBJ2-1, with TRBD1 matching over 10 bases. This CDR3 has 15 residues. Germline V lookup: CDR1 SNHLY, CDR2 FYNNEI. The ends lost 6 bases at V and 2 bases at J; junction bases unmatched: 4. In nucleotides, the CDR3 is TGTGCCAGCAGAGCCGGGACAGGGGCCTACAATGAGCAGTTCTTC. The encoded protein is CASRAGTGAYNEQFF. Full variable domain (rest looked up from reference TRBV2 and TRBJ2-1): EPEVTQTPSHQVTQMGQEVILRCVPISNHLYFYWYRQILGQKVEFLVSFYNNEISEKSEIFDDQFSVERPDGSNFTLKIRSTKLEDSAMYFCASRAGTGAYNEQFFGPGTRLTVL.

This clone was seen a few times. The gene calls are TRBV19 and TRBJ1-4; D remains ambiguous. From germline, CDR1 is LNHDA and CDR2 SQIVND (reference sequence). Trimming left V 6 bases short and J 8 bases short, with 10 bases between. This CDR3 spans 12 amino acids. The DNA of the CDR3 is TGTGCCAGTAGGGCGGAGCACGAAAAACTGTTTTTT. This sequence encodes CASRAEHEKLFF.

The chain combines TRBV12-2 with TRBJ1-1; TRBD1 is taken as the D call from the table, unchecked against the DNA. TRBV12-2 corresponds to a pseudogene. The CDR3 consists of 14 residues. The CDR3 nucleotides read TGTGCAAGTCGCTTAGCGTGTGCAGCAGGGATGGCTTTCTTT. As protein: CASRLACAAGMAFF.

Turning to this clone: Other DNA sequences of this sample code for an identical CDR3. CDR3 nucleotides: TGTGCCAGCAGCCCCTACACAGATACGCAGTATTTT. Its protein product is CASSPYTDTQYF. The chain combines TRBV7-2 with TRBJ2-3; D not certain. Germline values: CDR1 SGHTA, CDR2 FQGNSA. The CDR3 length is 12 residues. The V end was cut by 5 bases, the J end by 2 bases, with 5 bases between.

The chain has TRBV11-2 and TRBJ2-3; D not resolved. From germline, CDR1 is SGHAT and CDR2 FQNNGV. The CDR3 sequence is 13 residues long. V was trimmed by 1 base and J by 5 bases, leaving 7 bases between them. The CDR3 spells CASSLGTQDTQYF. CDR3 in DNA: TGTGCCAGCAGCTTAGGGACCCAAGATACGCAGTATTTT.

To note about this clone: This sample also contains other DNA sequences that code for the same CDR3. This rearrangement joins TRBV3-1 (or the pseudogene TRBV3-2) to TRBJ2-7; D is uncertain. Between the trimmed V and J ends, which lost 0 bases and 4 bases, there was a span of 7 bases. This CDR3 has 13 amino acids. Germline values: CDR1 LGHDT, CDR2 YNNKEL (reference sequence). The CDR3 DNA follows: TGTGCCAGCAGCCAAGATGTAGGGTACGAGCAGTACTTC. Its protein product is CASSQDVGYEQYF.

The gene calls are TRBV7-9 and TRBJ1-5; D gene uncertain. Trimming cost V 8 bases and J 6 bases, with 11 bases left between them. The CDR3 length is 12 residues. Germline assignment: CDR1 SEHNR and CDR2 FQNEAQ (reference sequence). In DNA, the CDR3 is TGTGCCAGCTCTGAGGACTTTCAGCCCCAGCATTTT. Translation: CASSEDFQPQHF.

The chain uses TRBV6-5 and TRBJ2-7; 7 positions match TRBD1. Trimming cost V 0 bases and J 4 bases; bases outside gene matches: 6. This CDR3 comprises 15 residues. Germline lookup yields CDR1 MNHEY and CDR2 SVGAGI. In DNA form, the CDR3 reads TGTGCCAGCAGTTACTCGGGGACAGTCCTTTACGAGCAGTACTTC. Encoded protein: CASSYSGTVLYEQYF.

The chain links TRBV2 to TRBJ2-2, with 11 bases that match TRBD1. The CDR3 runs to 15 residues. In germline, CDR1 is SNHLY, CDR2 FYNNEI. V was pared by 6 bases and J by 6 bases, with 6 bases of the junction left unmatched. CDR3 protein: CASRARTGGPGELFF. The CDR3 nucleotides are TGTGCCAGCAGGGCACGGACAGGGGGCCCCGGGGAGCTGTTTTTT.

V usage is TRBV7-2 and J usage is TRBJ2-1; TRBD2 agrees at 10 bases. The CDR3 covers 18 residues. In germline, CDR1 is SGHTA, CDR2 FQGNSA. V was clipped by 2 bases and J by 1 base; unmatched bases: 8. The DNA for the CDR3 is TGTGCCAGCAGCTTAATCGGGTCTAGCGGGAGATCCTACAATGAGCAGTTCTTC. Translated: CASSLIGSSGRSYNEQFF.

V and J are TRBV4-1 and TRBJ2-1; D is uncertain. V was pared by 2 bases and J by 7 bases, with 6 bases between. The CDR3 consists of 12 residues. CDR1 is MGHRA and CDR2 is YSYEKL in the germline V gene. Here the CDR3 DNA reads TGCGCCAGCAGCCAACGTTTTAATGAGCAGTTCTTC. It codes for CASSQRFNEQFF.

The chain joins TRBV5-1 to TRBJ1-2; perhaps TRBD1 as D (5 bases). V was pared by 0 bases and J by 5 bases, with 14 bases between. Germline-derived CDR1 and CDR2 are SGHRS and YFSETQ. This CDR3 is built from 15 residues. This chain's CDR3 is CASSLVGTARYGYTF. CDR3 DNA sequence: TGCGCCAGCAGCTTGGTCGGGACGGCCCGATATGGCTACACCTTC. The full variable domain, in which reference TRBV5-1 and TRBJ1-2 provide the parts outside the CDR3, is KAGVTQTPRYLIKTRGQQVTLSCSPISGHRSVSWYQQTPGQGLQFLFEYFSETQRNKGNFPGRFSGRQFSNSRSEMNVSTLELGDSALYLCASSLVGTARYGYTFGSGTRLTVV.

Only one count was recorded for this clone. V is TRBV5-1 and J is TRBJ1-6, with D perhaps matching TRBD1 (5 bases). The ends were cut back, 2 bases at V and 7 bases at J, with 7 bases in the middle. Germline V gene lookup returns CDR1 SGHRS and CDR2 YFSETQ. The CDR3 loop spans 13 amino acids. CDR3 DNA sequence: TGCGCCAGCAGCTTTGGGGGGAATTCACCCCTCCACTTT. It encodes CASSFGGNSPLHF.

The chain combines TRBV2 with TRBJ2-1; D is uncertain. Germline lookup yields CDR1 SNHLY and CDR2 FYNNEI. CDR3 length: 10 residues. V was clipped by 4 bases and J by 10 bases, with 5 bases between them. CDR3 coding DNA: TGTGCCAGCAGTGGGATAGAGCAGTTCTTC. It yields the protein CASSGIEQFF.

This clone was seen more than once but under ten times. The chain couples TRBV12-3 or TRBV12-4 to TRBJ1-2; no clear D gene. This CDR3 is built from 12 residues. V gave up 1 base and J gave up 4 bases, with 4 bases separating them. The CDR3 is CASSLDPYGYTF. The DNA for the CDR3 is TGTGCCAGCAGTTTAGATCCCTATGGCTACACCTTC.